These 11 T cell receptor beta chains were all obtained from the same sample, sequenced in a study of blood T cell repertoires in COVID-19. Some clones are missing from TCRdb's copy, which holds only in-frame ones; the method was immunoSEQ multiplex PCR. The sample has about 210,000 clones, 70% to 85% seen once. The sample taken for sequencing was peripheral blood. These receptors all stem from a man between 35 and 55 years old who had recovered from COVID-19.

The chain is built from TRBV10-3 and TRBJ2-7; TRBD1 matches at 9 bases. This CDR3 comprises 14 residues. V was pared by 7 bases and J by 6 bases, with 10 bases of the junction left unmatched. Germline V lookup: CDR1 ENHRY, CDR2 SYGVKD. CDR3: CAINPGQGGSEQYF. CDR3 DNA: TGTGCCATCAATCCGGGACAGGGAGGGTCCGAGCAGTACTTC.

DNA for the CDR3: TGTGCCAGCAGCTCGGGACTAACTGTATACAATGAGCAGTTCTTC. Residues: CASSSGLTVYNEQFF. The V gene is TRBV5-5, the J gene TRBJ2-1; 7 bases are a match to TRBD2. CDR1 and CDR2 (germline): SGHKS, YYEKEE (reference sequence). The trim removed 3 bases at V and 4 bases at J, leaving 7 bases unmatched. This CDR3 is 15 amino acids long.

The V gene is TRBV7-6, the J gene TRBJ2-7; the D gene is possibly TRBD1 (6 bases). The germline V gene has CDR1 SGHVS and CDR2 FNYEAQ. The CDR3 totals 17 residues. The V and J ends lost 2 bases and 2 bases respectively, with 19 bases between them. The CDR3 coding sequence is TGTGCCAGCAGCTTACGTGCCGGACTCCAGGGGCCCTACGAGCAGTACTTC. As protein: CASSLRAGLQGPYEQYF.

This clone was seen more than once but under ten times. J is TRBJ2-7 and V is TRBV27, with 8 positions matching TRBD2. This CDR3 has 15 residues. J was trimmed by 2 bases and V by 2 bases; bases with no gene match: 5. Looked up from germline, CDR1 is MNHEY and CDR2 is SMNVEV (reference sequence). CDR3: CASSLQPGRAYEQYF. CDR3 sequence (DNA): TGTGCCAGCAGTTTACAACCCGGGAGGGCCTACGAGCAGTACTTC.

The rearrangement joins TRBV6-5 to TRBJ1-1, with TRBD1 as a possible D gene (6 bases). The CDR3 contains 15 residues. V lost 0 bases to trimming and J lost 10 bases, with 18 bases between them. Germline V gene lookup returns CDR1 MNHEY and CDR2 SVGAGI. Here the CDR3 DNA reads TGTGCCAGCAGTTACTCATCTAACAGGGTTGTTGGAGCTTTCTTT. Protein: CASSYSSNRVVGAFF.

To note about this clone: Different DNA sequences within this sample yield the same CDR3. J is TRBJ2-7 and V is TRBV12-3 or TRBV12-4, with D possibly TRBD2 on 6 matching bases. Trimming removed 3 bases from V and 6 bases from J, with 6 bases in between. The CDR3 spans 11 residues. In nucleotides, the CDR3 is TGTGCCAGCAGTTTTAGCGGCGAGCAGTACTTC. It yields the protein CASSFSGEQYF.

CDR3 nucleotide sequence: TGTGCCAGCAGCGTAGAACTGTCCTCCACCCAGTACTTC. Protein sequence: CASSVELSSTQYF. The chain has TRBV9 and TRBJ2-5; D gene ambiguous. Germline-derived CDR1 and CDR2 are SGDLS and YYNGEE. This CDR3 is 13 amino acids long. V was shortened by 0 bases and J by 8 bases, with 11 bases between the two germline ends.

The CDR3 here is CASSLTTGGNTEAFF. In nucleotides, the CDR3 is TGCGCCAGCAGCTTGACGACAGGGGGCAACACTGAAGCTTTCTTT. The chain carries TRBV5-1 and TRBJ1-1; 10 bases are a match to TRBD1. The CDR3 is made up of 15 amino acids. V trimming: 1 base; J trimming: 2 bases; junction bases outside the gene matches: 2. Germline CDR1 reads SGHRS; CDR2 reads YFSETQ.

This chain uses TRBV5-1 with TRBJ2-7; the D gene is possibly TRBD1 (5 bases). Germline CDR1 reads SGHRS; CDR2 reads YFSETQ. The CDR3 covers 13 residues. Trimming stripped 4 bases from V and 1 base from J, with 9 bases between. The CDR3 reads CASSEDNSYEQYF. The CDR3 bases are TGCGCCAGCAGCGAGGACAATTCCTACGAGCAGTACTTC.

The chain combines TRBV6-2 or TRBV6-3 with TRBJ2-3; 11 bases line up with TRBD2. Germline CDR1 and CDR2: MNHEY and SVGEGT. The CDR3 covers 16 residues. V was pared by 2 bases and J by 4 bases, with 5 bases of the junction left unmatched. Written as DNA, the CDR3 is TGTGCCAGCAGTTACCTTAGCGGGGGGGCGTCAGATACGCAGTATTTT. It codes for CASSYLSGGASDTQYF.

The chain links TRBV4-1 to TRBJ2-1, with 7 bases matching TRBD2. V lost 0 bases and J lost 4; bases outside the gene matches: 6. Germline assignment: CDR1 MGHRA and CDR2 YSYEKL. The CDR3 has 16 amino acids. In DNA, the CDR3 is TGCGCCAGCAGCCAAGATCTGCGCGGGGGATACAATGAGCAGTTCTTC. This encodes CASSQDLRGGYNEQFF.